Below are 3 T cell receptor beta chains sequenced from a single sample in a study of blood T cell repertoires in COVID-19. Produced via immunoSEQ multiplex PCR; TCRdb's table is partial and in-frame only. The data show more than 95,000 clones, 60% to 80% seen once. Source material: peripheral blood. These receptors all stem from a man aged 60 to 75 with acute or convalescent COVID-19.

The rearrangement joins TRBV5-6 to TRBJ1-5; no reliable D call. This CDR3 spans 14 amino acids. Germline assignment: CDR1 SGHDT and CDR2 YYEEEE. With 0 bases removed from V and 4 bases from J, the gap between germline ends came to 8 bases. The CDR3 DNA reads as TGTGCCAGCAGCTTGGTCGCAGGTAATCAGCCCCAGCATTTT. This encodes CASSLVAGNQPQHF.

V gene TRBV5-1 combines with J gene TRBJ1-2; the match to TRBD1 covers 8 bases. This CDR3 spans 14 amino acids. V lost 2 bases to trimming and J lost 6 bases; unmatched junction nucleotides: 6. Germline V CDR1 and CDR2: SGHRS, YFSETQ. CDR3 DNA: TGCGCCAGCAGCTTCAGGGGGCCGGTGGATGGCTACACCTTC. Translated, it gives CASSFRGPVDGYTF. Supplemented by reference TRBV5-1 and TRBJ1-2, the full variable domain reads KAGVTQTPRYLIKTRGQQVTLSCSPISGHRSVSWYQQTPGQGLQFLFEYFSETQRNKGNFPGRFSGRQFSNSRSEMNVSTLELGDSALYLCASSFRGPVDGYTFGSGTRLTVV.

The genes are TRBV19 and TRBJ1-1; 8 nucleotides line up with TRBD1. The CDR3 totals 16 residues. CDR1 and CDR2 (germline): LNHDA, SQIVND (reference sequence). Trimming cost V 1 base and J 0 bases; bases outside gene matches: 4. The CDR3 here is CASSIGGQVLNTEAFF. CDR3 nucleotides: TGTGCCAGTAGTATAGGGGGACAGGTTTTGAACACTGAAGCTTTCTTT.